Presented here are 9 T cell receptor beta chains from one specimen sequenced in a study of blood T cell repertoires in COVID-19. Measured with immunoSEQ multiplex PCR; TCRdb has only the in-frame clones, and not every one. The repertoire has about 42,000 clones, about 91% of them found once; the top ten carry roughly 3.6%. Sequenced material: peripheral blood. These receptor sequences come from a human donor in a cohort sampled during active COVID-19.

The chain has TRBV5-1 and TRBJ2-7, with TRBD1 matching over 7 bases. The CDR3 consists of 15 residues. Trimming cost V 0 bases and J 0 bases; bases outside gene matches: 3. Germline V gives CDR1 SGHRS, CDR2 YFSETQ. The CDR3 DNA reads as TGCGCCAGCAGCTTGGAGGCAGGGGGCTCCTACGAGCAGTACTTC. The encoded protein is CASSLEAGGSYEQYF. The full variable domain, its missing parts supplied by reference TRBV5-1 and TRBJ2-7, is KAGVTQTPRYLIKTRGQQVTLSCSPISGHRSVSWYQQTPGQGLQFLFEYFSETQRNKGNFPGRFSGRQFSNSRSEMNVSTLELGDSALYLCASSLEAGGSYEQYFGPGTRLTVT.

The chain recombines TRBV9 with TRBJ1-2; a weak D match, TRBD1 (5 bases). This CDR3 has 13 amino acids. Trimming took 1 base from V and 5 from J, leaving 9 bases between them. The germline gives CDR1 SGDLS, CDR2 YYNGEE. The CDR3 spells CASSVQGSYGYTF. The CDR3 DNA follows: TGTGCCAGCAGCGTACAGGGATCTTATGGCTACACCTTC.

This rearrangement joins TRBV10-3 to TRBJ1-3; TRBD1 agrees at 7 bases. Looked up from germline, CDR1 is ENHRY and CDR2 is SYGVKD. Trimming took 7 bases from V and 4 from J; bases not matched to a gene: 10. CDR3 length equals 15 residues. CDR3 in DNA: TGTGCCATCAAGACAGACAGGGACTCCGGAAACACCATATATTTT. It translates to CAIKTDRDSGNTIYF.

The chain recombines TRBV10-1 with TRBJ2-5, with D perhaps TRBD1 (6 bases). With 4 bases removed from V and 3 bases from J, the gap between germline ends came to 9 bases. The CDR3 covers 13 residues. CDR1 and CDR2 from the germline V gene are WNHNN and SYGVQD (reference sequence). The CDR3 reads CASSARQEETQYF. CDR3 DNA: TGCGCCAGCAGTGCCCGACAGGAAGAGACCCAGTACTTC.

The rearrangement links TRBV6-5 to TRBJ2-4; 14 nucleotides line up with TRBD2. V was pared by 6 bases and J by 8 bases, with 6 bases of the junction left unmatched. Germline V gives CDR1 MNHEY, CDR2 SVGAGI. The CDR3 sequence is 15 residues long. Written as DNA, the CDR3 is TGTGCCAGCAGCGGCGCGACTAGCGGGAGGGACATTCAGTACTTC. Its protein is CASSGATSGRDIQYF.

The chain joins TRBV7-2 to TRBJ1-3; D unresolved. This CDR3 is 15 amino acids long. V was cut by 1 base and J by 4 bases, with 11 bases left in between. The V gene's germline CDR1 is SGHTA and CDR2 FQGNSA. The CDR3 DNA is TGTGCCAGCAGCTTAGTTCGCGCTATGGGAAACACCATATATTTT. Amino acid sequence: CASSLVRAMGNTIYF.

J is TRBJ2-5 and V is TRBV15; 9 nucleotides match TRBD2. J lost 5 bases, V lost 0 bases, and 7 bases had no gene match. Germline CDR1 and CDR2: LNHNV and YYDKDF (reference sequence). The CDR3 is 16 amino acids. The CDR3 DNA reads as TGTGCCACCAGCAGAGATCGAGCGGGAGGAGGGGAGACCCAGTACTTC. Protein product: CATSRDRAGGGETQYF.

The chain has TRBV7-2 and TRBJ1-3; D is ambiguous. CDR1 is SGHTA and CDR2 is FQGNSA in the germline V gene. The CDR3 spans 16 residues. V was cut by 4 bases and J by 0 bases, with 13 bases left in between. In DNA, the CDR3 is TGTGCCAGCAGCTCGGGGATCAGCCGCTCTGGAAACACCATATATTTT. As protein: CASSSGISRSGNTIYF. Using reference TRBV7-2 and TRBJ1-3 for the parts outside the CDR3, the full variable domain is GAGVSQSPSNKVTEKGKDVELRCDPISGHTALYWYRQSLGQGLEFLIYFQGNSAPDKSGLPSDRFSAERTGGSVSTLTIQRTQQEDSAVYLCASSSGISRSGNTIYFGEGSWLTVV.

The V call is TRBV19, the J call TRBJ2-1, with D possibly being TRBD1 (5 bases). This CDR3 has 12 amino acids. The ends were cut back, 5 bases at V and 10 bases at J, with 12 bases in the middle. Per germline, CDR1 LNHDA and CDR2 SQIVND (reference sequence). The CDR3 bases are TGTGCCAGTAGTCCCCCAGGGCTGGAGCAGTTCTTC. This sequence encodes CASSPPGLEQFF.